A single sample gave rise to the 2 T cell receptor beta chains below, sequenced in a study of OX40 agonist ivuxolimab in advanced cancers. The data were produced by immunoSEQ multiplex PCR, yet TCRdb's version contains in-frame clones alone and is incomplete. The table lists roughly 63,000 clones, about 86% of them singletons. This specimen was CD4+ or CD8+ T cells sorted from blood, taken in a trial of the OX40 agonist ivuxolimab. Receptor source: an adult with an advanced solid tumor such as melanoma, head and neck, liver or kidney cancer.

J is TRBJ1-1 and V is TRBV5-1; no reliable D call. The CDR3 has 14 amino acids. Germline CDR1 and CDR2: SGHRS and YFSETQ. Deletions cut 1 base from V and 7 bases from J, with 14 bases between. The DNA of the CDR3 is TGCGCCAGCAGCTTGCCCCTAGAACGTGGTGAAGCTTTCTTT. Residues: CASSLPLERGEAFF.

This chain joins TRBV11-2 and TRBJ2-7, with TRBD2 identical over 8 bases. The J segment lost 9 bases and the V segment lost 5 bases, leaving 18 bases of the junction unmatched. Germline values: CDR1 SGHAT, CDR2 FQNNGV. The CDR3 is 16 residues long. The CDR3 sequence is CASSPSSQRPRGGQYF. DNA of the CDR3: TGTGCCAGCAGCCCCTCCTCCCAGCGGCCCCGGGGGGGGCAGTACTTC.